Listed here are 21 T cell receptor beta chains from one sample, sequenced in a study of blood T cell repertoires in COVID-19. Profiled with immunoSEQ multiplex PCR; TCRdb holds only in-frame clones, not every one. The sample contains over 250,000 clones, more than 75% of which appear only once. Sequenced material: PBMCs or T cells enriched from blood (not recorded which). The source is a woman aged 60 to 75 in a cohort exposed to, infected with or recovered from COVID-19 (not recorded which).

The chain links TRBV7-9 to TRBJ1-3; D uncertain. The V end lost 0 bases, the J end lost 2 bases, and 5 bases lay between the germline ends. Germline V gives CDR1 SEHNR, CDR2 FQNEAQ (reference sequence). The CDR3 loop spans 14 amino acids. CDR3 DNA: TGTGCCAGCAGCTTAGCACAGCCTGGAAACACCATATATTTT. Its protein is CASSLAQPGNTIYF.

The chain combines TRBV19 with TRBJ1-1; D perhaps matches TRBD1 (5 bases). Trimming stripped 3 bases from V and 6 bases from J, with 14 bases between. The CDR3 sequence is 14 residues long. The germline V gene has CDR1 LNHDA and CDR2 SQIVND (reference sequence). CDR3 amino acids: CASSIREGLAEAFF. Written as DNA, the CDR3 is TGTGCCAGTAGTATTAGGGAGGGGCTGGCTGAAGCTTTCTTT.

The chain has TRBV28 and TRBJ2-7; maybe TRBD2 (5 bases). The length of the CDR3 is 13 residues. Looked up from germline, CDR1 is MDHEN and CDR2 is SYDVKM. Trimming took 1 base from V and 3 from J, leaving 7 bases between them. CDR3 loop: CASSLSSGYEQYF. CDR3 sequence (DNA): TGTGCCAGCAGTTTATCCAGCGGCTACGAGCAGTACTTC.

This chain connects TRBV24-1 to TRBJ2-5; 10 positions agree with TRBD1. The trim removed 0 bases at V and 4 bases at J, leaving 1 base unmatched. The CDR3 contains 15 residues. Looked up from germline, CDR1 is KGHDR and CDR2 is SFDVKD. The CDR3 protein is CATSDLGQGGETQYF. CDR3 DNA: TGTGCCACCAGTGATTTGGGACAGGGGGGAGAGACCCAGTACTTC.

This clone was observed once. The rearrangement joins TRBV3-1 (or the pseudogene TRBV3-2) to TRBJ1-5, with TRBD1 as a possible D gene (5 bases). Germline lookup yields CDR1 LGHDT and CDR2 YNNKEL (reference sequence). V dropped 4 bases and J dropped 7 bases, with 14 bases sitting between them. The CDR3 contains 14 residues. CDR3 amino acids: CASSRNQGTQPQHF. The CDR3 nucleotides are TGTGCCAGCAGCCGAAACCAGGGCACGCAGCCCCAGCATTTT.

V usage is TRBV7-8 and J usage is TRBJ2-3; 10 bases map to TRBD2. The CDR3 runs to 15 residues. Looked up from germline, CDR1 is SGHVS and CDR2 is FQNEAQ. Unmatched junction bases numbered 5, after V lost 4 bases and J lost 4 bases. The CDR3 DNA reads TGTGCCAGCAGCTCGTTCCTAGCGGGAGCAGATACGCAGTATTTT. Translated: CASSSFLAGADTQYF.

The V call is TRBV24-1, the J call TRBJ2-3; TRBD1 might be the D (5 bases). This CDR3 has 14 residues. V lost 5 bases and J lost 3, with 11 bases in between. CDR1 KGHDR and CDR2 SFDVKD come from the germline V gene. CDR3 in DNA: TGTGCCACCAGTGGGATATACAGGACAGATACGCAGTATTTT. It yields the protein CATSGIYRTDTQYF.

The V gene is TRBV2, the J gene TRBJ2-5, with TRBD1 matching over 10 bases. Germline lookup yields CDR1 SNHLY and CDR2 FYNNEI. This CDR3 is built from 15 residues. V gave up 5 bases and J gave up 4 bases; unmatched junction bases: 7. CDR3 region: CASSRDRGAAETQYF. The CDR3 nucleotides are TGTGCCAGCAGTCGGGACAGGGGAGCGGCAGAGACCCAGTACTTC.

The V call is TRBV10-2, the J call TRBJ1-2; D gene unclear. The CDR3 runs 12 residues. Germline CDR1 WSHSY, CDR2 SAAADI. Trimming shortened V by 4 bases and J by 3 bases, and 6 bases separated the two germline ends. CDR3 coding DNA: TGCGCCAGCAGTGCCCGGGACTATGGCTACACCTTC. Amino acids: CASSARDYGYTF.

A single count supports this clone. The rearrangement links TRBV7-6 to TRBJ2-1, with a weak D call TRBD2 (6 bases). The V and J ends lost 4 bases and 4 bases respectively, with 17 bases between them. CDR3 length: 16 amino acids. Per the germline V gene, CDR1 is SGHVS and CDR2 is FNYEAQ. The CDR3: CASSSSSARRYNEQFF. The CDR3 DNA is TGTGCCAGCAGCTCCTCTAGCGCGAGAAGATACAATGAGCAGTTCTTC.

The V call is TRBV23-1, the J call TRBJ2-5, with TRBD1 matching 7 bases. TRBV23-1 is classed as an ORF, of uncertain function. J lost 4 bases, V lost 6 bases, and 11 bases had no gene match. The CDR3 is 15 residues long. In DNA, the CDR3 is TGCGCCAGCAGCTCACGGACAGGCGTAGGAGAGACCCAGTACTTC. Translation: CASSSRTGVGETQYF.

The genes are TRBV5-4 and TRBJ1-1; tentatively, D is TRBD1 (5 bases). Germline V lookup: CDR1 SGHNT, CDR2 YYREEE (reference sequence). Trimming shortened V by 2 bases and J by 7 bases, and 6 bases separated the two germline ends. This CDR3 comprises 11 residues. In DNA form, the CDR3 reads TGTGCCAGCAGCTTCGGGGGTGAAGCTTTCTTT. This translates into CASSFGGEAFF. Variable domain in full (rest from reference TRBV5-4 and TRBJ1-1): ETGVTQSPTHLIKTRGQQVTLRCSSQSGHNTVSWYQQALGQGPQFIFQYYREEENGRGNFPPRFSGLQFPNYSSELNVNALELDDSALYLCASSFGGEAFFGQGTRLTVV.

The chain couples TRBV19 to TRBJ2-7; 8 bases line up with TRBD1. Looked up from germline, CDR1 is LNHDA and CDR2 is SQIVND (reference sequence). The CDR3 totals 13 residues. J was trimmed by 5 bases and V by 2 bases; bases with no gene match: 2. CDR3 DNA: TGTGCCAGTAGTATAACACAGGGGGACGAGCAGTACTTC. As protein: CASSITQGDEQYF.

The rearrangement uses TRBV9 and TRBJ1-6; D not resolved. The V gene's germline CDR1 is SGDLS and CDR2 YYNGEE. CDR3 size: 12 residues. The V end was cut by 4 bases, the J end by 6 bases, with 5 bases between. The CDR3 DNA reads TGTGCCAGCAGCCCCTCTAATTCACCCCTCCACTTT. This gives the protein CASSPSNSPLHF.

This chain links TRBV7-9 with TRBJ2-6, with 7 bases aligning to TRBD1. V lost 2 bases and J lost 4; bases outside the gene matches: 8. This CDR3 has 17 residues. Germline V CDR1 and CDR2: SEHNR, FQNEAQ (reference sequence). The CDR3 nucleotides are TGTGCCAGCAGCTTACGCGCAGGGGGACGAGGGGCCAACGTCCTGACTTTC. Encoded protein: CASSLRAGGRGANVLTF.

The CDR3 protein is CASSMGGQARAYF. DNA of the CDR3: TGTGCCAGTAGTATGGGCGGACAGGCTAGGGCGTACTTC. The chain recombines TRBV19 with TRBJ2-7; 7 bases are a match to TRBD1. Losses at the gene ends were 3 bases for V and 12 bases for J; bases not matched to a gene: 11. Germline assignment: CDR1 LNHDA and CDR2 SQIVND (reference sequence). The CDR3 sequence is 13 residues long.

CDR3 coding DNA: TGTGCCAGCAGTTTACGGCGGACAGATGAAAAACTGTTTTTT. Translated: CASSLRRTDEKLFF. This rearrangement joins TRBV28 to TRBJ1-4, with D possibly TRBD1 on 6 matching bases. Trimming took off 2 bases at V and 6 bases at J, with 10 bases between the two ends. The CDR3 is 14 amino acids. CDR1 and CDR2 from the germline V gene are MDHEN and SYDVKM.

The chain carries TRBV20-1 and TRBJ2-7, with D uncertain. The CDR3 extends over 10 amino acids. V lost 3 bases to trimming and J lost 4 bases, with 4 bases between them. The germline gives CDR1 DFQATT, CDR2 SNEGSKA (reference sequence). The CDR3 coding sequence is TGCAGTGCTAGCGAGTACGAGCAGTACTTC. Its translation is CSASEYEQYF.

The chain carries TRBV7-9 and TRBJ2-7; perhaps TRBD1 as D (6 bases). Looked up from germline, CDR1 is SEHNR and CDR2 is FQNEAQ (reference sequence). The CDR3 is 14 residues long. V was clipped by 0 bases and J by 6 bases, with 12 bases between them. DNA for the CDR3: TGTGCCAGCAGCTTAGCGGGGGCCGGGGCCGAGCAGTACTTC. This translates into CASSLAGAGAEQYF.

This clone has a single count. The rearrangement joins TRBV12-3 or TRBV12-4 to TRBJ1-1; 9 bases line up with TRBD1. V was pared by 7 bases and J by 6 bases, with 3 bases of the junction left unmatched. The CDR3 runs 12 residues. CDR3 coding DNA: TGTGCCAGCACTCGACAGGGGGCTGAAGCTTTCTTT. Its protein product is CASTRQGAEAFF.

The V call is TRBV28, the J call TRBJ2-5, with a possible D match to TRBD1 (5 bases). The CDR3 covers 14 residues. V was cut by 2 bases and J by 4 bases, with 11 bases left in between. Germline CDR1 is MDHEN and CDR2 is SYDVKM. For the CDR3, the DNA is TGTGCCAGCAGTTTAGGGGCTATGGTAGAGACCCAGTACTTC. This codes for CASSLGAMVETQYF.